Listed below are T cell receptor beta chains from one sample, sequenced in a study of human T cells and chemical hapten exposure. TCRdb called the RACE reads again in MiXCR, with one record for every CDR3 protein. The sample records around 360,000 distinct CDR3 sequences, around 6% being singletons. Specimen: whole blood, collected in connection with sensitization to the hapten diphenylcyclopropenone (DPC). Receptor source: a woman between 18 and 29 years old with alopecia areata. Some clones in this sample may be carry-over from other donors' samples. Both conserved end residues are part of each CDR3. D genes are given only for firm matches.

D	V	J	CDR3
TRBD1	TRBV6-2/TRBV6-3	TRBJ1-5	CASSYDRTGEVMQPQHF
-	TRBV29-1	TRBJ2-3	CSVGGTAADTQYF
TRBD1	TRBV3-1	TRBJ2-5	CASSHLDRGYQETQYF
-	TRBV24-1	TRBJ2-2	CATSDPARELFF
-	TRBV7-2	TRBJ1-3	CASSFDSNLQNTIYF
TRBD1	TRBV12-3/TRBV12-4	TRBJ2-6	CASSLDYWTGRSGANVLTF
-	TRBV11-3	TRBJ2-1	CASSSDYNNEQFF
-	TRBV20-1	TRBJ2-5	CSARTPGSTRGTQYF
-	TRBV27	TRBJ1-1	CASSLLSRVTEAFF
-	TRBV21-1	TRBJ2-7	CASSKPGTGSSYEQYF
-	TRBV5-4	TRBJ2-1	CASTRTGGPEQFF
-	TRBV29-1	TRBJ1-2	CSVDLVLGTFPNYGYTF
-	TRBV11-2	TRBJ1-1	CASSLRGDTEAFF
-	TRBV5-6	TRBJ2-1	CASSLWAGRNEQFF
TRBD1	TRBV20-1	TRBJ2-5	CSARLTGGRGETQYF
-	TRBV7-2	TRBJ1-3	CASSWQGGTGNTIYF
-	TRBV7-9	TRBJ1-2	CASSLVDNQLNYGYTF
-	TRBV20-1	TRBJ1-1	CSASRSAGRVF
-	TRBV10-3	TRBJ1-1	CAAQSAFEAFF
-	TRBV28	TRBJ2-7	CASSTRQPAHEQYF
-	TRBV25-1	TRBJ1-1	CARPREEAFF
-	TRBV2	TRBJ1-3	CASRGEGTGNTIYF
-	TRBV25-1	TRBJ2-1	CASSEWWSEGQFF
-	TRBV5-6	TRBJ1-6	CASSLDAGFNSPLHF
-	TRBV24-1	TRBJ1-2	CATSDQQGNYGYTF
-	TRBV2	TRBJ1-1	CASTAGTNTEAFF
TRBD2	TRBV6-1	TRBJ2-3	CASSDLAGAASTDTQYF
TRBD2	TRBV6-6	TRBJ2-2	CASSFARLAAGELFF
-	TRBV24-1	TRBJ1-1	CATRRGDGTEAFF
-	TRBV5-6	TRBJ2-4	CASSLAKGSRIQYF
TRBD1	TRBV6-5	TRBJ2-7	CASSPPGQGIKEQYF
TRBD2	TRBV7-2	TRBJ2-4	CASSLARGFAGKNIQYF
-	TRBV3-1	TRBJ1-2	CASSQAGLNYGYTF
TRBD1	TRBV6-5	TRBJ1-5	CASPDRGQPQHF
TRBD1	TRBV18	TRBJ2-6	CASSHLRTGDPGANVLTF
TRBD1	TRBV7-3	TRBJ1-2	CASSKRSPTQQGAGYTF
-	TRBV4-1	TRBJ2-5	CASSQAPTEQETQYF
-	TRBV27	TRBJ2-2	CASSYARVIINTGELFF
TRBD2	TRBV10-3	TRBJ2-1	CAIGSGGSYNEQFF
TRBD1	TRBV3-1	TRBJ1-5	CASSLGQAFKPQHF
-	TRBV10-3	TRBJ2-5	CAISESKLTALGQYF
-	TRBV20-1	TRBJ2-3	CSAGARPTDTQYF